The following is a T cell receptor beta chain sequence with its context. Its matching antigen is unknown. CDR3 length: 15 amino acids. Looked up from germline, CDR1 is LNHDA and CDR2 is SQIVND (reference sequence). V gave up 5 bases and J gave up 0 bases, with 13 bases separating them. Researchers ran the PCR with 60 Vbeta and 13 Jbeta primers. TCRdb's table, derived via immunoSEQ multiplex PCR, lists solely in-frame clones and lacks some. This table has 210,000 or so clones, over 80% appearing once. This sample was taken from a study of cytomegalovirus exposure and HLA in healthy donors. Findings of the study overall: Reported findings show TCR beta sequences accurately forecast HLA-A and HLA-B alleles in most subjects. Per a later analysis, 16,951 TCR beta sequences showed association with HLA alleles at 0.05 false discovery rate.

The receptor's source is a man aged 25 to 45 in good health and CMV-seronegative. V usage is TRBV19 and J usage is TRBJ1-1, with D possibly TRBD1 on 5 matching bases. The specimen sequenced was PBMCs. The CDR3 protein is CASSDGQGLNTEAFF. The DNA for the CDR3 is TGTGCCAGTAGTGATGGTCAGGGCCTGAACACTGAAGCTTTCTTT.